These 3 T cell receptor beta chains were sequenced from one sample in a study of blood T cell repertoires in COVID-19. The table came from immunoSEQ multiplex PCR; TCRdb's copy has only in-frame clones and leaves some out. The sample carries about 250,000 clones, approximately 90% recorded once. Sequencing input: peripheral blood. These receptor sequences come from a young man with active or convalescent COVID-19.

The gene calls are TRBV18 and TRBJ2-7; D may be TRBD2 (5 bases). Germline lookup yields CDR1 KGHSH and CDR2 LQKENI. V was cut by 0 bases and J by 4 bases, with 13 bases left in between. The CDR3 loop spans 15 amino acids. CDR3 loop: CASSPPERSLYEQYF. The DNA for the CDR3 is TGTGCCAGCTCACCACCGGAGCGGAGTCTTTACGAGCAGTACTTC. Combining the CDR3 with reference TRBV18 and TRBJ2-7 gives the whole variable domain NAGVMQNPRHLVRRRGQEARLRCSPMKGHSHVYWYRQLPEEGLKFMVYLQKENIIDESGMPKERFSAEFPKEGPSILRIQQVVRGDSAAYFCASSPPERSLYEQYFGPGTRLTVT.

The chain combines TRBV2 with TRBJ1-1; 8 bases align to TRBD1. The CDR3 extends over 18 amino acids. V shed 8 bases and J 3 bases; nucleotides not matched to a gene: 20. Germline V gene sequence: CDR1 SNHLY, CDR2 FYNNEI. The CDR3 reads CASFPWGPGQDVDTEAFF. CDR3 nucleotides: TGTGCCAGCTTTCCATGGGGCCCGGGACAGGATGTGGACACTGAAGCTTTCTTT.

This sequence joins TRBV5-4 and TRBJ2-1; D may be TRBD2 (6 bases). Trimming left V 4 bases short and J 10 bases short, with 24 bases between. This CDR3 region has 16 residues. Germline loops: CDR1 SGHNT, CDR2 YYREEE (reference sequence). This CDR3 reads CASSPNSGWVGREQFF. CDR3 DNA: TGTGCCAGCAGCCCCAACAGCGGGTGGGTCGGCAGGGAGCAGTTCTTC.